This TCR beta chain was sequenced in a study of identical twins. Trimming shortened V by 6 bases and J by 0 bases, and 15 bases separated the two germline ends. The CDR3 spans 15 residues. Germline CDR1 and CDR2: MNHEY and SVGEGT. TCRdb re-derived calls from the 5' RACE reads in MiXCR, one entry per CDR3 protein. The sample yields around 480,000 distinct CDR3 sequences, around 15% seen once. These same data were also listed under a study on yellow fever vaccine responses in identical twins.

This receptor was identified in a woman between 18 and 29 years old in good health. What was sequenced was CD4+ T cells sorted from blood. The chain uses TRBV6-2 or TRBV6-3 and TRBJ2-7; D unclear. The CDR3 region is CASRPASLSSYEQYF. In nucleotides, the CDR3 is TGTGCCAGCAGGCCCGCGAGTCTGAGCTCCTACGAGCAGTACTTC.